The present TCR beta chain was sequenced within a study of blood T cell repertoires in COVID-19. Looking at the study overall: Acute and convalescent COVID-19 samples came from the United States, Italy and Spain. T cells, B-cell-depleted T cells, or PBMCs provided the cDNA or gDNA that served as material.

In the study's own analysis: Reference gene primer amplification gave nucleated cell count estimates. Libraries were prepared by immunoSEQ multiplex PCR; TCRdb keeps only in-frame clonotypes and omits some of them. The DNA was the basis for D and trimming; V, J and clone size are from that table. This table has 150,000 to 200,000 clones, approximately 87% appearing once. V was pared by 4 bases and J by 1 base, with 13 bases between. The length of the CDR3 is 15 residues. CDR1 is MNHEY, CDR2 SMNVEV, per germline (reference sequence). Seattle patient enrollment occurred during active infection, with longitudinal follow-up thereafter.

This chain connects TRBV27 to TRBJ1-1; possible D gene TRBD1, 6 bases. The sample taken for sequencing was peripheral blood. The receptor was derived from a woman in her 70s with COVID-19, enrolled during active disease. The DNA for the CDR3 is TGTGCCAGCAGTTCAATGACAGGAAAGAACACTGAAGCTTTCTTT. It yields the protein CASSSMTGKNTEAFF.